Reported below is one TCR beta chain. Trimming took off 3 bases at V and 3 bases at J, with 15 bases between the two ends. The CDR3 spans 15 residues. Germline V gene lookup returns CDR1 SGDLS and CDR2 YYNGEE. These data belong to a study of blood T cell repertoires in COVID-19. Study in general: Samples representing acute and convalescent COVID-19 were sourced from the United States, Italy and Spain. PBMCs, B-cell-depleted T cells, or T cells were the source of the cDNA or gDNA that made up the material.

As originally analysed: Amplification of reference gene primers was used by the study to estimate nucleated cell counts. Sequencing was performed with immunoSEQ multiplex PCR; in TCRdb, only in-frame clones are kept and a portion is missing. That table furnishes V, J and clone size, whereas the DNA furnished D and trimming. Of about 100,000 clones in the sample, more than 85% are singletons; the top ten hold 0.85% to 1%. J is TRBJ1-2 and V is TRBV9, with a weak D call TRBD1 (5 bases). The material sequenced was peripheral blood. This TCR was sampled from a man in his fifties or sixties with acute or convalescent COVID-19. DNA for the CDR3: TGTGCCAGCAGCGGACAAGGAGGGGCTCACTATGGCTACACCTTC. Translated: CASSGQGGAHYGYTF.